Below are 6 T cell receptor beta chains sequenced from a single sample in a study of cytomegalovirus exposure and HLA in healthy donors. The study ran its PCR with 60 Vbeta and 13 Jbeta primers. Profiled with immunoSEQ multiplex PCR; TCRdb holds only in-frame clones, not every one. This sample has roughly 160,000 clones, with about 80% found just once. Sample: PBMCs. Receptor source: a man younger than 45 in good health and CMV-seropositive.

The gene calls are TRBV28 and TRBJ2-5; TRBD2 aligns across 14 bases. This CDR3 is 14 amino acids long. V lost 10 bases to trimming and J lost 2 bases; unmatched junction nucleotides: 3. Germline CDR1 and CDR2: MDHEN and SYDVKM. The CDR3: CATGLAGGQETQYF. The CDR3 bases are TGTGCCACCGGACTAGCGGGGGGACAAGAGACCCAGTACTTC.

This clone has just one count. The chain recombines TRBV2 with TRBJ1-4; D is perhaps TRBD1 (6 bases). The V end lost 7 bases, the J end lost 6 bases, and 18 bases lay between the germline ends. Germline CDR1 and CDR2: SNHLY and FYNNEI. This CDR3 is 15 amino acids long. In nucleotides, the CDR3 is TGTGCCAGCACCAGAAGGGGGACGACCCATGAAAAACTGTTTTTT. Protein product: CASTRRGTTHEKLFF.

This chain uses TRBV5-1 with TRBJ2-7; 8 positions match TRBD1. With 5 bases clipped from V and 5 bases from J, the junction kept 9 bases outside the gene matches. This CDR3 has 14 amino acids. Germline CDR1 and CDR2: SGHRS and YFSETQ. DNA of the CDR3: TGCGCCAGCAGGATCGGGACAGGTTTCAACGAGCAGTACTTC. This gives the protein CASRIGTGFNEQYF.

The chain links TRBV5-4 to TRBJ1-1, with D perhaps matching TRBD1 (5 bases). The CDR3 runs 13 residues. The V and J ends lost 4 bases and 3 bases respectively, with 10 bases between them. Germline V gene lookup returns CDR1 SGHNT and CDR2 YYREEE (reference sequence). The CDR3 nucleotides read TGTGCCAGCAGCCTTGACAGATACACTGAAGCTTTCTTT. Translated: CASSLDRYTEAFF.

The chain links TRBV6-5 to TRBJ1-4, with TRBD1 matching 9 bases. This CDR3 is built from 15 residues. The junction had 7 bases not matched to a gene; V was cut back by 6 bases and J by 5 bases. Germline CDR1 and CDR2: MNHEY and SVGAGI. CDR3 in amino acids: CASSPGGQGNEKLFF. The CDR3 DNA reads as TGTGCCAGCAGCCCAGGGGGACAGGGCAATGAAAAACTGTTTTTT.

The chain is built from TRBV11-2 and TRBJ1-5; D gene unclear. This CDR3 has 17 amino acids. V dropped 1 base and J dropped 2 bases, with 15 bases sitting between them. Germline V lookup: CDR1 SGHAT, CDR2 FQNNGV. CDR3 bases: TGTGCCAGCAGCTTAGGTTTCAACATTGTTGGCAATCAGCCCCAGCATTTT. Amino acid sequence: CASSLGFNIVGNQPQHF.